This T cell receptor beta chain was documented in a study of beta chain features in type 1 diabetes. Notes on the study in general: A moderate, significant TCRB CDR3 shortening appeared in type 1 diabetes across four CD4+ subsets.

Isolated RNA was reverse transcribed in full, so expressed TCRB transcripts were sequenced. Sequencing was performed with immunoSEQ multiplex PCR; in TCRdb, only in-frame clones are kept and a portion is missing. This table holds 300,000 to 400,000 clones, around an eighth found once. There are a few counts of this clone. Its matching antigen is unknown. Germline-derived CDR1 and CDR2 are SGHNT and YYREEE (reference sequence). V lost 0 bases and J lost 4, with 13 bases in between. This CDR3 has 15 amino acids. Sequencing was done on a sample of naive CD4+ T cells from blood. The rearrangement links TRBV5-4 to TRBJ1-1; a weak D match, TRBD1 (6 bases). The receptor's source is a man between 18 and 29 years old in good health. The CDR3 here is CASSLASGTITEAFF. The CDR3 DNA is TGTGCCAGCAGCTTGGCCTCAGGGACAATCACTGAAGCTTTCTTT.